This T cell receptor beta chain appears in the sequencing data of a study of blood T cells in healthy people across ages. At the level of the study: Researchers report that template switching captured about one barcoded beta molecule per two T cells. Study results and limitations: Naive and antigen-experienced cells could not be conclusively compared, given unsorted PBMCs.

V lost 4 bases to trimming and J lost 8 bases, with 15 bases between them. CDR3 size: 13 residues. The germline CDR1 and CDR2 sequences are SGHRS and YFSETQ. Those donating, healthy Caucasian individuals from Russia, were aged about 6 to 95. The extraction recovered at least 5 micrograms of total RNA per sample. Next came a second PCR, run for about 6 to 11 cycles, which used a sample-barcoded 5' primer along with a J-beta primer mix. One entry per CDR3 protein results from TCRdb running MiXCR on the 5' RACE reads. This table holds over 500,000 distinct CDR3 sequences, 45% to 60% found once. This clonotype has at least ten counts. What it binds is not known.

Sequencing used blood. The clonotype originates from a woman of 80 years or more in good health. The chain carries TRBV5-1 and TRBJ1-2; D ambiguous. CDR3 loop: CASSPSGVFGYTF. In nucleotides, the CDR3 is TGCGCCAGCAGCCCATCCGGGGTCTTCGGCTACACCTTC.